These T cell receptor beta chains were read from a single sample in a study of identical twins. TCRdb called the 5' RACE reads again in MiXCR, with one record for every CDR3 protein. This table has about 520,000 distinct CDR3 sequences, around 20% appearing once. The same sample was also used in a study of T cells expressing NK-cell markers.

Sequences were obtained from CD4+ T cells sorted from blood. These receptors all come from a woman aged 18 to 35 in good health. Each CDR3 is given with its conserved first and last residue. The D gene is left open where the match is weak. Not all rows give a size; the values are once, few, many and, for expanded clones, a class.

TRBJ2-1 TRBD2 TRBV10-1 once CASSEWREKSYNEQFF TGCGCCAGCAGTGAGTGGCGGGAGAAGTCCTACAATGAGCAGTTCTTC
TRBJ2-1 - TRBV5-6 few CATSRGNSYNEQFF TGTGCCACCTCGAGGGGGAACTCCTACAATGAGCAGTTCTTC
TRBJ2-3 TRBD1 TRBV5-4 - CASSLMDREADTQYF TGTGCCAGCAGCCTGATGGACAGGGAGGCAGATACGCAGTATTTT
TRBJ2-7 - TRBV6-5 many CASSRDRGEQYF TGTGCCAGCAGCCGAGATAGGGGCGAGCAGTACTTC
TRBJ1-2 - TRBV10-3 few CAITREGPSYGYTF TGTGCCATCACCCGGGAGGGTCCCTCCTATGGCTACACCTTC
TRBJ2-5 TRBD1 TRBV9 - CASSVTGGQSWETQYF TGTGCCAGCAGCGTCACAGGGGGCCAATCCTGGGAGACCCAGTACTTC
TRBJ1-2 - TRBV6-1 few CASSLLDGLSGYTF TGTGCCAGCAGTCTCCTAGATGGGCTAAGTGGCTACACCTTC
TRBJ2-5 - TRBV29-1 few CSVGGIGYQETQYF TGCAGCGTCGGAGGGATTGGGTACCAAGAGACCCAGTACTTC
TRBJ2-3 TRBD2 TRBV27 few CASSLQRLAGGIDTQYF TGTGCCAGCAGTTTACAGAGGCTCGCGGGGGGGATAGATACGCAGTATTTT
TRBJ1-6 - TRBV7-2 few CASSLGRQGTLHF TGTGCCAGCAGCTTAGGGAGGCAGGGGACCCTCCACTTT
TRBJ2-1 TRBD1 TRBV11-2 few CASSFDRGTYNEQFF TGTGCCAGCAGCTTCGACAGGGGGACCTACAATGAGCAGTTCTTC
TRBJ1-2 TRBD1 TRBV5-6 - CASRGDSYGYTF TGTGCCAGCAGAGGGGACAGCTATGGCTACACCTTC
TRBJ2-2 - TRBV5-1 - CASGSFGNTGELFF TGCGCCAGCGGTAGCTTTGGAAACACCGGGGAGCTGTTTTTT
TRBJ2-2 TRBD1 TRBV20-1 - CSARWDSSGELFF TGCAGTGCTAGGTGGGACAGCAGCGGGGAGCTGTTTTTT
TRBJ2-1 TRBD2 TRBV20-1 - CSHGLAGASYNEQFF TGCAGTCACGGACTAGCGGGGGCCTCCTACAATGAGCAGTTCTTC
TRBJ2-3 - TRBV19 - CASTGTRDTQYF TGTGCCAGTACCGGGACCCGAGATACGCAGTATTTT
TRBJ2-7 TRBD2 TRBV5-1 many CASSLARLADEQYF TGCGCCAGCAGCTTAGCGCGACTAGCGGACGAGCAGTACTTC
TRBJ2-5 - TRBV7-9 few CASSLAGAKASQYF TGTGCCAGCAGCTTAGCGGGGGCCAAGGCATCCCAGTACTTC
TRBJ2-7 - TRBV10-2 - CASSEWSGQGIPYEQYF TGCGCCAGCAGTGAATGGTCGGGGCAGGGAATCCCCTACGAGCAGTACTTC
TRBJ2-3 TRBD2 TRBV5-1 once CAGSREGPQVDTQYF TGCGCCGGATCCAGGGAGGGGCCCCAAGTTGATACGCAGTATTTT
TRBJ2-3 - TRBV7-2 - CASSLDYTDTQYF TGTGCCAGCAGCTTGGACTACACAGATACGCAGTATTTT
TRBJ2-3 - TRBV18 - CASSLGGSSKDTQYF TGTGCCAGCTCACTCGGGGGTAGCAGCAAAGATACGCAGTATTTT
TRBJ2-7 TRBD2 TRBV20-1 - CSATGLAWSEQYF TGCAGTGCTACCGGACTAGCTTGGTCCGAGCAGTACTTC
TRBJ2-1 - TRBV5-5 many CASSLVMEQFF TGTGCCAGCAGCCTGGTCATGGAGCAGTTCTTC
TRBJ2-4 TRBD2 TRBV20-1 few CSAREGSGSGRNIQYF TGCAGTGCTAGAGAGGGTAGCGGGAGTGGTAGAAACATTCAGTACTTC
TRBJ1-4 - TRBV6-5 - CASSYGVANEKLFF TGTGCCAGCAGTTACGGTGTGGCTAATGAAAAACTGTTTTTT
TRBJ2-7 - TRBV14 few CASSRHRGSYEQYF TGTGCCAGCAGCCGCCACCGGGGGTCCTACGAGCAGTACTTC
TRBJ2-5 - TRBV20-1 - CSARSSGGETQYF TGCAGTGCTAGATCTTCTGGTGGGGAGACCCAGTACTTC
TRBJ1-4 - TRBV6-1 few CASSQGNGEKLFF TGTGCCAGCAGCCAGGGAAATGGAGAAAAACTGTTTTTT
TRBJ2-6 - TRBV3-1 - CASSQRDGANVLTF TGTGCCAGCAGCCAAAGGGACGGGGCCAACGTCCTGACTTTC
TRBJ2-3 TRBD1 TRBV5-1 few CASSSDRGDTDTQYF TGCGCCAGCAGCTCGGACAGGGGGGATACAGATACGCAGTATTTT
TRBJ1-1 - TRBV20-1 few CSAGDGNTEAFF TGCAGTGCTGGGGACGGGAACACTGAAGCTTTCTTT